This record looks at one T cell receptor (beta chain) sequence and its context. The antigen is unknown. All patients were untreated before thyroid surgery. This sample stems from a study of metastatic and nonmetastatic thyroid tumors. The CDR3 runs 12 residues. Germline CDR1 SGHAT, CDR2 FQNNGV. V gave up 6 bases and J gave up 7 bases, with 7 bases separating them. As handled by the study authors: The study took CDR3 differences across clinicopathological groups and made a distant-metastasis classifier for papillary thyroid cancer from them. Using MiXCR, TCRdb reanalyzed the PCR reads. TCRdb's processing, not the authors' own work, is the source of the V and J calls. This sample has roughly 14,000 clones, with around 28% found just once. Overall study results and limits: Compared with benign nodules, malignant thyroid tumors were reported to have significantly higher TCR beta diversity in both blood and tumor.

The source material was tumor tissue. The receptor comes from a female donor with papillary thyroid cancer or a benign thyroid nodule (not recorded which). Some clones in this sample may be carry-over from other donors' samples. The chain links TRBV11-2 to TRBJ1-6; D unresolved. This chain's CDR3 is CASSTPNSPLHF. The CDR3 DNA reads as TGTGCCAGCAGTACTCCAAATTCACCCCTCCACTTT.